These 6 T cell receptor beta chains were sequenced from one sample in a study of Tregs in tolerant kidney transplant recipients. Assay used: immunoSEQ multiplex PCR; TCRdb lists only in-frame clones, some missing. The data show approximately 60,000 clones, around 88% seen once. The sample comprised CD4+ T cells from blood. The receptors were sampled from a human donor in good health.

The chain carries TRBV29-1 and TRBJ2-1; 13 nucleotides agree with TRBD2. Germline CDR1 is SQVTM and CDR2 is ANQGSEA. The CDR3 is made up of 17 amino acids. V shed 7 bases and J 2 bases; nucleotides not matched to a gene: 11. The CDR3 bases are TGCAGCGCCGGTATGGCCGGACTAGCGGGGGCCTACAATGAGCAGTTCTTC. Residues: CSAGMAGLAGAYNEQFF.

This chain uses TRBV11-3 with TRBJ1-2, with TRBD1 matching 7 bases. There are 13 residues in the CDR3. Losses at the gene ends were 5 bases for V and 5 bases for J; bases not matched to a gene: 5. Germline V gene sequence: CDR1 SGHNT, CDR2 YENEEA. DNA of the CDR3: TGTGCCAGCAGCCCGCCGACAGGGTATGGCTACACCTTC. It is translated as CASSPPTGYGYTF.

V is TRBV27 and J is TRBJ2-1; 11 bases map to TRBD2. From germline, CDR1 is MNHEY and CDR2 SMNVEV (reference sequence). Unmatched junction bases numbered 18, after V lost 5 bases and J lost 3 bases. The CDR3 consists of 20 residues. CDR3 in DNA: TGTGCCAGCAGTGCGCGACTAGCGGGAATCCCCGTACACGGCTACAATGAGCAGTTCTTC. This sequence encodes CASSARLAGIPVHGYNEQFF.

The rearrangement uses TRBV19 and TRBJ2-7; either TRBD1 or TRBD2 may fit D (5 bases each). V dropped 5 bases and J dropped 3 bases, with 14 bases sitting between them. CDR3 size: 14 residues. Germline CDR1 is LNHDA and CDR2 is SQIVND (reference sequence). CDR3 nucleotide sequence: TGTGCCAGTAGTCTTCGGGGCTCCCTCTACGAGCAGTACTTC. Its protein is CASSLRGSLYEQYF.

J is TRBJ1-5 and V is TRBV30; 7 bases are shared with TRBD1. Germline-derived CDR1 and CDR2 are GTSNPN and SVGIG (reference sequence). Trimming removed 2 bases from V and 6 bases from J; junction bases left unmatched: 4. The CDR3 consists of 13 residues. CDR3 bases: TGTGCCTGGAGTCCGGGGGACAGTCAGCCCCAGCATTTT. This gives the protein CAWSPGDSQPQHF.

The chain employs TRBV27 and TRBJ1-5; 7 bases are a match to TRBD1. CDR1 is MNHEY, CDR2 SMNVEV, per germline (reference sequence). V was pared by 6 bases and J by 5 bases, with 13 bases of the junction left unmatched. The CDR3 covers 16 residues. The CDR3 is CASSTATGSHYQPQHF. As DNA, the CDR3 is TGTGCCAGCAGCACCGCGACAGGGTCACACTATCAGCCCCAGCATTTT.